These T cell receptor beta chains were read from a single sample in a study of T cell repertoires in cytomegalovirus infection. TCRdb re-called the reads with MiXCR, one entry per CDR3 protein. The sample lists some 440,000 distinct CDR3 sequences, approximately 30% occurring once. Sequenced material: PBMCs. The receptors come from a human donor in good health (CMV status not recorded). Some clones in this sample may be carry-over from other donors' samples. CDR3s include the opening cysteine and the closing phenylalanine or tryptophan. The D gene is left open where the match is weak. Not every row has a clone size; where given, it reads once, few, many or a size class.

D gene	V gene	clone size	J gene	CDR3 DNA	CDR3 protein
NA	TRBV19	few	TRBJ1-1	TGTGCCAGTAGTATTGTGGAGAACACTGAAGCTTTCTTT	CASSIVENTEAFF
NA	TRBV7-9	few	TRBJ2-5	TGTGCCAGCAGCGCCCGGGTGGGGACGAGGGAGACCCAGTACTTC	CASSARVGTRETQYF
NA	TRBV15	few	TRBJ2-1	TGTGCCACCAGCGGCCCCCAGAAGTTCTTC	CATSGPQKFF
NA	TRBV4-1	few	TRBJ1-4	TGCGCCAGCAGCCAAAGCGGTCGGGGGTCTAATGAAAAACTGTTTTTT	CASSQSGRGSNEKLFF
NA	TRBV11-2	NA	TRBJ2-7	TGTGCCAGCAGCTCCGACGAGCGCGAGCAGTACTTC	CASSSDEREQYF
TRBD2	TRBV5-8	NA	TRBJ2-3	TGTGCCAGCACCTCTTTCCTGACTAGCGGGGGAACAGATACGCAGTATTTT	CASTSFLTSGGTDTQYF
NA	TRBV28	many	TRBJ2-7	TGTGCCAGCAGTTCCCTTAGATCGGAGCTTTACTACGAGCAGTACTTC	CASSSLRSELYYEQYF
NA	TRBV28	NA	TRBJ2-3	TGTGCCAGCAGTTGGACAGTTGCAGATACGCAGTATTTT	CASSWTVADTQYF
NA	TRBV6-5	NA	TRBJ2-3	TGTGCCAGCCGGGGGGCCGCGTCAGGGGAAGATACGCAGTATTTT	CASRGAASGEDTQYF
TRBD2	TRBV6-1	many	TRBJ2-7	TGTGCCAGCAGTGAAAGTAGCGGGGGATCCCTCGAGCAGTACTTC	CASSESSGGSLEQYF
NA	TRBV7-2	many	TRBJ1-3	TGTGCCAGCAGCCCCCGGGGCGTCTCTGGAAACACCATATATTTT	CASSPRGVSGNTIYF
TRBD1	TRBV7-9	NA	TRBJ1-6	TGTGCCAGCAGCTTGGTGGACAGGGGTTCACCCCTCCACTTT	CASSLVDRGSPLHF
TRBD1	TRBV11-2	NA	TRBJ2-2	TGTGTCGTCAGCCGTAAGGGACAGAAATTGGCCGGGGAGCTGTTTTTT	CVVSRKGQKLAGELFF
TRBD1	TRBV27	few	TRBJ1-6	TGTGCCAGCAGTTCCGACAGGGGAGTTACACCCCTCCACTTT	CASSSDRGVTPLHF
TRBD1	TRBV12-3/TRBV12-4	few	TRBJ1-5	TGTGCCAGCAGCCACCGACAGGGCGGTCAGCCCCAGCATTTT	CASSHRQGGQPQHF
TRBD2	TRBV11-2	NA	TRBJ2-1	TGTGCCAGCAGCTCCGGACTAGCGGGGGGTAACAATGAGCAGTTCTTC	CASSSGLAGGNNEQFF
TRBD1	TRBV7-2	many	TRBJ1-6	TGTGCCAGCAGCGACCGGGACAGGGGTAATTCACCCCTCCACTTT	CASSDRDRGNSPLHF
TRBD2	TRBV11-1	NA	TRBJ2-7	TGTGCCAGCAGCCCCTCCGGGCTAGCGGACGAGCAGTACTTC	CASSPSGLADEQYF
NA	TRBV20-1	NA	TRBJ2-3	TGCAGTGCAACACAGCCGGGACTCTCTTTTAACACGGATACGCAGTATTTT	CSATQPGLSFNTDTQYF
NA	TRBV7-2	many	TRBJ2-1	TGTGCCAGCAGCTTAGCGCAGCAACTTTACAATGAGCAGTTCTTC	CASSLAQQLYNEQFF
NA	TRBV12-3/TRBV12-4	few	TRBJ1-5	TGTGCCAGCAGTTTAAAAAATCAGCCCCAGCATTTT	CASSLKNQPQHF
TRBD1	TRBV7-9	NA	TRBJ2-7	TGTGCCAGCGAGACAGGGGACGACGAGCAGTACTTC	CASETGDDEQYF